This paragraph covers one T cell receptor beta chain sequence. Its target is unknown. This entry comes from a study of shared clonotypes between healthy human individuals. Study in general: Per-donor plates numbered three CD4 naive, three CD4 memory, two CD8 naive and one CD8 memory.

Whole-study findings and limits: Incompleteness in sorted-subset sequencing, despite large depth, was shown by rarefaction. It was anticipated that sequencing depth would influence how many clonotypes donors shared.

This table comes from immunoSEQ multiplex PCR, and its TCRdb copy is limited to in-frame clones, with some not included. The table includes 2 million to 2.5 million clones, roughly 91% detected once. Terminally differentiated effector memory CD45RA+ cells were left out of the naive CD8 fraction, which was CD45RO-negative and positively selected for CCR7. The study drew its donors from healthy HIV-negative adults without recent acute infections or vaccinations. The germline V gene has CDR1 MDHEN and CDR2 SYDVKM. CDR3 length: 14 residues. V was pared by 3 bases and J by 4 bases, with 12 bases between. This chain connects TRBV28 to TRBJ1-2, with TRBD1 as a possible D gene (6 bases). The sequence was collected from a man younger than 35 in good health. Some clones in this sample may be carry-over from other donors' samples. Input material: naive CD8+ T cells from PBMCs. The CDR3 coding sequence is TGTGCCAGCAGTTTCGCCGGGGGCTTCTATGGCTACACCTTC. It yields the protein CASSFAGGFYGYTF.